This T cell receptor beta chain appears in the sequencing data of a study of cytomegalovirus exposure and HLA in healthy donors. The primer mix had 60 Vbeta and 13 Jbeta primers. The assay was immunoSEQ multiplex PCR, and TCRdb's table has in-frame clones only and misses some. The sample carries some 270,000 clones, 80% recorded once. Trimming pared 3 bases from V and 2 bases from J, leaving 13 bases between. The germline gives CDR1 LNHDA, CDR2 SQIVND (reference sequence). The CDR3 contains 15 residues. This receptor was identified in a girl aged 2-10 years in good health and CMV-seronegative. The rearrangement uses TRBV19 and TRBJ1-2; no clear D. The sample comprised PBMCs. The CDR3 loop is CASSIGWRQNYGYTF. DNA for the CDR3: TGTGCCAGTAGTATCGGTTGGAGGCAGAACTATGGCTACACCTTC.